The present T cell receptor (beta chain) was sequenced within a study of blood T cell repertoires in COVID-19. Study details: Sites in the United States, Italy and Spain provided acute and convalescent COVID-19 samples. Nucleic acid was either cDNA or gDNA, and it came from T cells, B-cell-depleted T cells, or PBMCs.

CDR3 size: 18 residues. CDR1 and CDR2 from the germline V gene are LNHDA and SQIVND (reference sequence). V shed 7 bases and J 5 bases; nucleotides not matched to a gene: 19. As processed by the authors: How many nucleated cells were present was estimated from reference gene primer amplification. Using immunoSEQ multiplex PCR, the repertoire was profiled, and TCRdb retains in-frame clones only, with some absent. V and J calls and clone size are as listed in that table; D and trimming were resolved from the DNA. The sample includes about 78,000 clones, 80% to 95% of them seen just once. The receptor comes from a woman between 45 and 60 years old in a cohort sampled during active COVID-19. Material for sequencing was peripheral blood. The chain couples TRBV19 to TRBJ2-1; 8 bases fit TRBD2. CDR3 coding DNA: TGTGCCAGTACCCCCCCTTACCAAACGGGAGGGCGGGACAATGAGCAGTTCTTC. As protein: CASTPPYQTGGRDNEQFF.